The TCR beta chain described here comes from a study of blood T cell repertoires in COVID-19 (dated by TCRdb to 2019 to 2021). About the full investigation: Collaborator samples came from the United States, Italy and Spain and covered acute and convalescent phases of COVID-19. Sample metadata almost always included a de-identified subject ID, COVID-19 status, age in years and sex. The samples were drawn from the first 160 participants of the ongoing ImmuneRACE study and from some 1,300 subjects provided by 6 global collaborators. The material from the prospective study consisted of cDNA or gDNA derived from T cells, B-cell-depleted T cells, or PBMCs. Where available, HLA class I and class II types were obtained from metadata supplied by the sample provider rather than from assay-based typing. The dataset comprised deeply sampled blood TCRbeta repertoires from subjects exposed to, actively infected with, or recovered from COVID-19. The repertoires were released in a freely available public database meant as a resource for research on the immune response to SARS-CoV-2.

General study outcomes and caveats: Clinical and demographic metadata were provided uncurated, with the amount varying by source and participant.

About this clone: There is no known antigen for this receptor. There are no base qualities to consult, and no much larger clone falls within one base.

Whole blood was collected in K2EDTA tubes by collaborating institutions according to the institutions' own protocols. For TCRbeta analysis, collaborators shipped samples as frozen whole blood, isolated PBMCs, or DNA extracted from either of those sample types. TCRbeta CDR3 regions were amplified from genomic DNA using the immunoSEQ Assay, a bias-controlled multiplex PCR. As for the authors' bioinformatics: The number of nucleated cells in each sample was estimated from the amplification of reference gene primers within the assay. To quantify the absolute abundance of each unique TCRbeta CDR3 rearrangement, sequence reads were collapsed and filtered. For each sample, productive Simpson clonality was calculated by taking the square root of Simpson's diversity index across productive rearrangements. Imported from immuneACCESS, the table was reduced by TCRdb to in-frame sequences with V and J called. These copies leave out some clones; in studies compared against another copy, an unresolved V gene accounts for under half, and the cause of the remainder is not known. V, J and clone size derive from that table, while D and trimming were established from the DNA sequence. The sample table holds around 170,000 clones, of which more than 85% were seen once. Approximately 0.5% of the sample rests with the top ten.

Sequencing was carried out using peripheral blood. The source is a man aged 50 to 59 with acute or convalescent COVID-19.

This receptor carries the CDR3 CASSYRTAGSNQPQHF. The DNA sequence is given as TGTGCCAGCAGTTACCGAACCGCAGGGAGCAATCAGCCCCAGCATTTT. Here the chain combines TRBV6-2 or TRBV6-3 and TRBJ1-5; tentative D gene TRBD1, with 5 bases matching. The CDR3 has 16 amino acids, counting the end cysteine and phenylalanine. Only the CDR3 part of the read is kept: 48 bases, read in frame from the first base. Per the germline V gene, MNHEY is the CDR1 and SVGEGT is the CDR2. V lost 2 bases and J lost 1 base; the stretch between them is 12 bases long.